The entry that follows covers one T cell receptor beta chain sequence. As yet, its antigen is unknown. Per germline, CDR1 SGHAT and CDR2 FQNNGV. The CDR3 runs to 15 residues. V lost 5 bases and J 2 bases, leaving 14 bases between the germline ends. The data were obtained in a study of tumor and adjacent non-tumor tissue in lung cancer. Turning to the study itself: Aged about 30 to 76 years, patients included more than nine men and about five women with stage I to III disease. On average, productive TCRbeta reads reached 4 million to 5 million per sample. Whole-study results and caveats: Tumor tissue had significantly higher TCR diversity than normal lung.

No cell sorting was done before RNA was extracted from the tissue. TCRbeta libraries were built with three rounds of nested PCR, modified from ARM-PCR. One entry per CDR3 protein results from TCRdb running MiXCR on the multiplex PCR reads. The sample lists approximately 100,000 distinct CDR3 sequences, around 75% seen once, with more than 35% in the top ten. The TCR was taken from a woman between 55 and 75 years old with non-small cell lung cancer. The genes are TRBV11-2 and TRBJ2-3; no clear D. Sequencing was done on a sample of lung tumor tissue. The CDR3 protein is CASSATRSATDTQYF. CDR3 sequence (DNA): TGTGCCAGCAGCGCCACAAGGTCGGCCACAGATACGCAGTATTTT.